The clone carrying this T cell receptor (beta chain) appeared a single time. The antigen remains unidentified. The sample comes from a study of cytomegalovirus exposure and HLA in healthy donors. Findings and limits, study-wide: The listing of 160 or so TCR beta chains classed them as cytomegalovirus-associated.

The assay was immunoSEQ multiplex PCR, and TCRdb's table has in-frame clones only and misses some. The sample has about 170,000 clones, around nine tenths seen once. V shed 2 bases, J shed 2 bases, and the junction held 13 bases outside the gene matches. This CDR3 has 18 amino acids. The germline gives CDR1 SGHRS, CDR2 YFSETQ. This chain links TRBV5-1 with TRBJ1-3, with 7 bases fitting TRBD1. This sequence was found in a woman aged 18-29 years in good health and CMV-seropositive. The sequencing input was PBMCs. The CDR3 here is CASSFRGSGGLAGNTIYF. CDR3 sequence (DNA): TGCGCCAGCAGCTTCAGGGGTTCAGGGGGGCTCGCTGGAAACACCATATATTTT.